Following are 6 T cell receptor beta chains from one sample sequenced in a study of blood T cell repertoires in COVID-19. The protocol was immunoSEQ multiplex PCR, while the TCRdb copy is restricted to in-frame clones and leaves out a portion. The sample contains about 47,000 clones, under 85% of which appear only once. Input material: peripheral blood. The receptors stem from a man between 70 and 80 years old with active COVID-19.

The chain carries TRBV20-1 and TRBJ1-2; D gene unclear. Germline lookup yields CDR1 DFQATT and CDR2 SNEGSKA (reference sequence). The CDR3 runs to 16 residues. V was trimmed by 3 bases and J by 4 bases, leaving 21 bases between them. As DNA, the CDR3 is TGCAGTGCTAGTTATCATAGCCAGGAGGGTCCCTATGGCTACACCTTC. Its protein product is CSASYHSQEGPYGYTF.

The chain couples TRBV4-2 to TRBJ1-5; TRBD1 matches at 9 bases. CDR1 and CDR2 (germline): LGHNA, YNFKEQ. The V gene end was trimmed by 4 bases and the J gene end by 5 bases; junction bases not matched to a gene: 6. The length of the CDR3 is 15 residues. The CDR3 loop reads CASSPGQGNYQPQHF. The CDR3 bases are TGTGCCAGCAGCCCAGGACAGGGGAACTATCAGCCCCAGCATTTT.

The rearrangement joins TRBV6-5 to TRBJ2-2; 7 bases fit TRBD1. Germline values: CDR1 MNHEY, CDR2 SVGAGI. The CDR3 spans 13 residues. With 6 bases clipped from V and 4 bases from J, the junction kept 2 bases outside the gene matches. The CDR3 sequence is CASRTGLTGELFF. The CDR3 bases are TGTGCCAGCAGGACAGGGCTCACCGGGGAGCTGTTTTTT.

The CDR3, as DNA: TGTGCCAGCAGTTACCGACGGGATACCGGGGAGCTGTTTTTT. This gives the protein CASSYRRDTGELFF. V usage is TRBV6-2 or TRBV6-3 and J usage is TRBJ2-2; tentative D call: TRBD2 (5 bases). Germline V gene sequence: CDR1 MNHEY, CDR2 SVGEGT. The ends were cut back, 2 bases at V and 5 bases at J, with 9 bases in the middle. This CDR3 spans 14 amino acids.

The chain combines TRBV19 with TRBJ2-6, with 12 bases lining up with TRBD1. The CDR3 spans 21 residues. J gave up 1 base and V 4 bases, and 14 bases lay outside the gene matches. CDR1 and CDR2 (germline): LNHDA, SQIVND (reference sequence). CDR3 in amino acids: CASSRSPGTGGSGSGANVLTF. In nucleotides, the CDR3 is TGTGCCAGTAGTAGGAGTCCCGGGACAGGGGGCTCAGGATCTGGGGCCAACGTCCTGACTTTC.

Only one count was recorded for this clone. CDR3 sequence reads: CASSYSGADYRDNEQYF. CDR3 nucleotide sequence: TGTGCCAGCAGTTACTCCGGGGCTGATTACAGGGACAACGAGCAGTACTTC. This chain uses TRBV6-2 or TRBV6-3 with TRBJ2-7; a possible D gene is TRBD1 (6 bases). The CDR3 runs 17 residues. Germline V gene lookup returns CDR1 MNHEY and CDR2 SVGEGT. V was trimmed by 0 bases and J by 5 bases, leaving 20 bases between them.